Below are 19 T cell receptor beta chains sequenced from a single sample in a study of neurological immune-mediated disorders. TCRdb recomputed calls from the 5' RACE reads with MiXCR, one row per CDR3 protein. This sample has around 25,000 distinct CDR3 sequences, with about an eighth found just once. Sequenced material: PBMCs. These TCRs come from a middle-aged woman with HTLV-1-associated myelopathy (HAM/TSP).

This clonotype was seen ten or more times. V is TRBV3-1 and J is TRBJ2-5; possible D gene TRBD2, 5 bases. V gave up 0 bases and J gave up 4 bases, with 9 bases separating them. Germline CDR1 is LGHDT and CDR2 is YNNKEL (reference sequence). The CDR3 runs to 14 residues. As DNA, the CDR3 is TGTGCCAGCAGCCAAGACGCGGGTGGAGAGACCCAGTACTTC. This sequence encodes CASSQDAGGETQYF.

The sample holds many counts of this clonotype. The chain carries TRBV5-1 and TRBJ1-5; TRBD1 matches 7 bases. This CDR3 is built from 15 residues. Germline V gene lookup returns CDR1 SGHRS and CDR2 YFSETQ. The ends lost 4 bases at V and 2 bases at J; junction bases unmatched: 6. The CDR3 spells CASSIDQGGNQPQHF. In DNA form, the CDR3 reads TGCGCCAGCAGCATAGACCAGGGGGGCAATCAGCCCCAGCATTTT.

Ten or more counts support this clonotype. The J gene is TRBJ2-1, the V gene TRBV20-1, with 12 bases identical to TRBD2. From germline, CDR1 is DFQATT and CDR2 SNEGSKA (reference sequence). With V trimmed by 1 base and J by 9 bases, 7 bases remained unmatched. The CDR3 is 15 amino acids. The CDR3 bases are TGCAGTGCTAGAGCGGCTAGCGGGGGGGCCGTTGAGCAGTTCTTC. Amino acid sequence: CSARAASGGAVEQFF.

This clonotype was counted at least ten times. This rearrangement joins TRBV7-8 to TRBJ2-1; 8 bases are a match to TRBD2. J gave up 2 bases and V 5 bases, and 8 bases lay outside the gene matches. CDR1 SGHVS and CDR2 FQNEAQ come from the germline V gene. The CDR3 spans 16 residues. CDR3 DNA: TGTGCCAGCAGCCTCTCGCGGACTAGCCCCTACAATGAGCAGTTCTTC. Translated, it gives CASSLSRTSPYNEQFF.

This clonotype was counted ten times or more. The rearrangement joins TRBV5-1 to TRBJ2-7, with D perhaps matching TRBD1 (6 bases). Germline CDR1 is SGHRS and CDR2 is YFSETQ. This CDR3 contains 14 residues. Trimming removed 1 base from V and 3 bases from J, with 11 bases in between. The CDR3 coding sequence is TGCGCCAGCAGCTTGAATCAGGGGAACTACGAGCAGTACTTC. Translation gives CASSLNQGNYEQYF.

This clonotype has ten or more counts. The CDR3 bases are TGTGCCAGCAGCTTGGAGTGGGGGGCGCCGGGTGAAAAACTGTTTTTT. Amino acid sequence: CASSLEWGAPGEKLFF. The chain has TRBV5-5 and TRBJ1-4; a possible D gene is TRBD1 (6 bases). Trimming removed 0 bases at V and 7 bases at J, with 16 bases between. Germline lookup yields CDR1 SGHKS and CDR2 YYEKEE (reference sequence). There are 16 residues in the CDR3.

This clonotype was seen repeatedly, ten times or more. The J gene is TRBJ1-5, the V gene TRBV5-6; weak D call: TRBD1 (5 bases). The CDR3 has 16 residues. V lost 0 bases to trimming and J lost 1 base, with 11 bases between them. Germline V lookup: CDR1 SGHDT, CDR2 YYEEEE. The CDR3 nucleotides are TGTGCCAGCAGCTTGGGGTCAGGGTGGAGCAATCAGCCCCAGCATTTT. This translates into CASSLGSGWSNQPQHF.

This clonotype was recorded at least ten times. The chain carries TRBV5-1 and TRBJ2-3, with 10 positions matching TRBD1. After removal of 2 bases from V and 4 bases from J, the junction contained 10 bases not matched to a gene. The V gene's germline CDR1 is SGHRS and CDR2 YFSETQ. The CDR3 is made up of 17 amino acids. CDR3 bases: TGCGCCAGCAGCTTACTACCCGGGACAGGGGCGTCAGATACGCAGTATTTT. Its protein is CASSLLPGTGASDTQYF.

This clonotype has at least ten counts. The V call is TRBV14, the J call TRBJ2-7; the D gene is possibly TRBD1 (6 bases). The CDR3 is made up of 15 amino acids. Trimming removed 0 bases at V and 7 bases at J, with 16 bases between. The germline CDR1 and CDR2 sequences are SGHDN and FVKESK. Written as DNA, the CDR3 is TGTGCCAGCAGCCAAGAGAACCAGGGGTCGGGGGAGCAGTACTTC. Protein product: CASSQENQGSGEQYF.

Comment on this clonotype: It is unclear where the CDR3 begins or ends on the DNA, so no DNA is shown, and the CDR3 is as TCRdb lists it. The chain carries TRBV5-1 and TRBJ1-1. Germline values: CDR1 SGHRS, CDR2 YFSETQ. The CDR3 spans 20 amino acids, including both terminal residues. This CDR3 reads CASSFYICSASPYGQNEAFF.

Many counts were recorded for this clonotype. V gene TRBV28 combines with J gene TRBJ1-6; no reliable D call. Germline V gene data show CDR1 as MDHEN and CDR2 as SYDVKM. The CDR3 has 15 amino acids. Trimming cost V 8 bases and J 0 bases, with 11 bases left between them. The CDR3 DNA is TGTGCCAGCGGCGAGGGCCTCTCCTATAATTCACCCCTCCACTTT. This encodes CASGEGLSYNSPLHF. Based on the CDR3 plus reference TRBV28 and TRBJ1-6, the full variable domain is DVKVTQSSRYLVKRTGEKVFLECVQDMDHENMFWYRQDPGLGLRLIYFSYDVKMKEKGDIPEGYSVSREKKERFSLILESASTNQTSMYLCASGEGLSYNSPLHFGNGTRLTVT.

This clonotype was recorded many times. The J gene is TRBJ2-1, the V gene TRBV20-1; D is possibly TRBD2 (5 bases). V gave up 3 bases and J gave up 6 bases, with 15 bases separating them. The CDR3 spans 14 residues. Germline lookup yields CDR1 DFQATT and CDR2 SNEGSKA (reference sequence). The CDR3 nucleotides read TGCAGTGCTAGGAGTGCACCCAGCGGCAATGAGCAGTTCTTC. It is translated as CSARSAPSGNEQFF.

This rearrangement joins TRBV5-1 to TRBJ1-5; 10 nucleotides align to TRBD1. From germline, CDR1 is SGHRS and CDR2 YFSETQ. This CDR3 has 15 amino acids. Germline trimming cut 4 bases from V and 2 bases from J; bases unmatched to any gene: 3. CDR3 sequence reads: CASSDGTGGNQPQHF. The CDR3 DNA reads as TGCGCCAGCAGCGACGGGACAGGGGGCAATCAGCCCCAGCATTTT.

In this sample, this clonotype turned up many times. The chain employs TRBV5-1 and TRBJ2-7, with D maybe TRBD2 (5 bases). Trimming cost V 0 bases and J 3 bases, with 7 bases left between them. This CDR3 comprises 13 residues. Germline V gives CDR1 SGHRS, CDR2 YFSETQ. The CDR3 protein is CASSLGGNYEQYV. In nucleotides, the CDR3 is TGCGCCAGCAGCTTGGGAGGGAACTACGAGCAGTACGTC.

On this clonotype: A much bigger clone sits one base away, suggesting this may be a read error. J is TRBJ2-7 and V is TRBV5-1; TRBD1 might be the D (6 bases). Germline V lookup: CDR1 SGHRS, CDR2 YFSETQ. V dropped 1 base and J dropped 2 bases, with 13 bases sitting between them. The CDR3 totals 15 residues. The CDR3 spells CASSLLGHGPYEQYF. The CDR3 nucleotides read TGCGCCAGCAGCTTGCTGGGACATGGCCCCTACGAGCAGTACTTC. Full variable domain (missing parts from reference TRBV5-1 and TRBJ2-7): KAGVTQTPRYLIKTRGQQVTLSCSPISGHRSVSWYQQTPGQGLQFLFEYFSETQRNKGNFPGRFSGRQFSNSRSEMNVSTLELGDSALYLCASSLLGHGPYEQYFGPGTRLTVT.

There are many counts of this clonotype. A read error may produce the germline difference seen at one junction end. V and J are TRBV6-5 and TRBJ2-1; 11 bases align to TRBD1. Germline lookup yields CDR1 MNHEY and CDR2 SVGAGI. The CDR3 length is 16 residues. As DNA, the CDR3 is TGTGCCAGCACCTTACTACCGGGACAGGGGGGTTCGGAGCGGTTCTTC. As protein: CASTLLPGQGGSERFF.

The sample holds many counts of this clonotype. The chain employs TRBV5-1 and TRBJ1-2; D is perhaps TRBD1 (5 bases). Trimming shortened V by 2 bases and J by 1 base, and 15 bases separated the two germline ends. CDR3 size: 16 residues. The germline gives CDR1 SGHRS, CDR2 YFSETQ. The CDR3 reads CASSFTTGTINYGYTF. The CDR3 nucleotides are TGCGCCAGCAGCTTTACTACCGGGACTATTAACTATGGCTACACCTTC. Combining the CDR3 with reference TRBV5-1 and TRBJ1-2 gives the whole variable domain KAGVTQTPRYLIKTRGQQVTLSCSPISGHRSVSWYQQTPGQGLQFLFEYFSETQRNKGNFPGRFSGRQFSNSRSEMNVSTLELGDSALYLCASSFTTGTINYGYTFGSGTRLTVV.

This clonotype showed up many times. This chain connects TRBV9 to TRBJ2-3; a possible D gene is TRBD2 (5 bases). Germline V gene sequence: CDR1 SGDLS, CDR2 YYNGEE. The CDR3 runs 15 residues. V dropped 2 bases and J dropped 5 bases, with 15 bases sitting between them. The CDR3 here is CASSVSQRNRDTQYF. In DNA form, the CDR3 reads TGTGCCAGCAGCGTTAGCCAGCGGAATAGAGATACGCAGTATTTT. The variable domain in full, completed from reference TRBV9 and TRBJ2-3, reads DSGVTQTPKHLITATGQRVTLRCSPRSGDLSVYWYQQSLDQGLQFLIQYYNGEERAKGNILERFSAQQFPDLHSELNLSSLELGDSALYFCASSVSQRNRDTQYFGPGTRLTVL.

This clonotype was detected many times. This rearrangement joins TRBV5-6 to TRBJ2-5; 10 bases fit TRBD2. The CDR3 consists of 13 residues. Looked up from germline, CDR1 is SGHDT and CDR2 is YYEEEE. Trimming removed 9 bases from V and 3 bases from J; junction bases left unmatched: 5. CDR3 amino acids: CAIYSGGEETQYF. CDR3 DNA sequence: TGTGCCATCTACAGCGGGGGGGAAGAGACCCAGTACTTC.